What follows is one TCR beta chain and its context. This entry is derived from a study of technical replicates of blood from a few donors. The ends were cut back, 5 bases at V and 2 bases at J, with 9 bases in the middle. CDR3 length equals 13 residues. Germline V gene sequence: CDR1 MNHEY, CDR2 SMNVEV (reference sequence). The method was immunoSEQ multiplex PCR; TCRdb's version includes in-frame clones alone and lacks a portion of them. The sample shows 80,000 or so clones, 70% to 90% of them seen only once. The clonotype originates from a human donor in good health. Some clones in this sample may be carry-over from other donors' samples. What was sequenced was PBMCs. This sequence joins TRBV27 and TRBJ1-2; D is undetermined. CDR3 nucleotides: TGTGCCAGCAGTCCTGGACTGAACTATGGCTACACCTTC. Amino acid sequence: CASSPGLNYGYTF.